This T cell receptor beta chain was recovered during a study of beta chain features in type 1 diabetes (dated by TCRdb to the late 2010s). Regarding the study in general: Mean age, gender distribution, total cell number and subset yield did not differ between patients and healthy donors. A total of 107,917,701 sorted cells were examined across all samples, and a strong correlation was observed between cell number per subset and RNA yield. The study compared TCRB repertoires of sorted circulating CD4+ T cell subsets between recently diagnosed type 1 diabetes patients and matched healthy donors. Regulatory and stem cell-like memory subsets were isolated from only 8 patients and 8 healthy donors, whereas naive and central memory subsets came from all 28 donors.

Each donor gave one peripheral blood draw, approximately 110 mL on average, collected into heparinised tubes. Naive, central memory, regulatory and stem cell-like memory CD4+ T cells were sorted on a BD FACSAria II using a panel including CD45RO, CCR7, CD25, CD127, CD95 and CD27. A purity above 98% was achieved for all sorted populations. PBMCs were separated immediately by Lymphoprep density gradient centrifugation and were stained directly, without being cultured. To minimize batch effects, samples were stained and sorted in pairs, one healthy donor with one patient per experiment. The entire isolated RNA was reverse transcribed using the High Capacity cDNA Reverse Transcription Kit, and thus expressed TCRB transcripts were sequenced. Deep immunoSEQ sequencing was applied to naive, central memory and regulatory T cell samples, giving an average of roughly 3.3 million total reads per sample. After sorted cells were lysed in RLT buffer, RNA was extracted with DNase-treated RNeasy Micro or Mini kits, with the choice depending on cell number. Each cell subset was processed on its own to prevent cross-contamination, while patient and healthy donor samples were processed together. Using the immunoSEQ multiplex PCR, TCRB sequences were amplified from cDNA into 87-bp fragments spanning the CDR3 region. The amplicons were sequenced using the Illumina HiSeq platform. The authors' pipeline ran thus. PCR bias was computationally corrected using synthetic template baselines, reads within Hamming distance 2 were collapsed, and singletons that could not be merged were discarded. Reads were aligned against IMGT so that V, D and J genes, CDR3 length and insertions or deletions at six rearrangement sites could be assigned. Within each subset, clonotype counts were normalized to the number of sorted cells before true diversity and Gini coefficients were calculated with the tcR R package. The overlap coefficient, calculated on TCRB nucleotide sequences, was used to measure repertoire sharing. Out-of-frame TCRB sequences from naive cells were analyzed as a proxy for the pre-selection repertoire. TCRdb took this table from immuneACCESS and kept in-frame rearrangements with V and J called. Such tables lack part of the clones; where checked against another copy, unresolved V genes explain under half of the gap, and the rest is unexplained. V and J calls and clone size are those listed in that table; D and trimming were worked out from the DNA. The table for this sample lists approximately 340,000 clones; over 13% of them were counted only once. The ten largest clonotypes hold about 0.02% of the sample.

This clone was observed a handful of times. Its antigen is currently not known. No base-level quality is on record; no much larger clone is a single base apart. Here is what the overall study found, with its caveats: Type 1 diabetes patients showed a moderate but significant shortening of TCRB CDR3 length in all four CD4+ subsets. Because small numbers of individuals were included in the HLA sub-analyses, any influence of HLA type on TCRB rearrangement was left unresolved. The naive, central memory and regulatory TCRB repertoires appeared to resemble one another more closely among patients than among healthy donors. Because cDNA was sequenced instead of genomic DNA, activated cells with high expression could be over-represented, although the groups did not differ in activation or CD3 levels. Patients with type 1 diabetes made fewer insertions and deleted more nucleotides at VDJ recombination sites, implying thymic rearrangement abnormalities. PCR may preferentially amplify shorter templates, but because patient and control samples were amplified and corrected together, any resulting skew would affect both groups equally.

CDR1 and CDR2, looked up from the germline V gene, are SQVTM and ANQGSEA. Taken from cysteine to phenylalanine, the CDR3 has 13 residues. Of the read, only the CDR3 DNA is kept; its 39 bases are in frame from base 1. Unmatched junction bases come to 5, with V trimmed by 5 bases and J by 6 bases. The sequence came from a woman aged 18-30 years in good health. The sample consisted of naive CD4+ T cells from blood. The cell subset or site label here, explained by the study, means: true naive CD4+ T cells. This receptor chain uses TRBV29-1 and TRBJ2-2; TRBD1 agrees with 8 junctional bases. The nucleotide sequence is given as TGCAGCGTTACAGGACAGGGACCCGGGGAGCTGTTTTTT. Its translation is CSVTGQGPGELFF.